This paragraph reports one T cell receptor beta chain. Its antigen remains unknown. Germline CDR1 is MGHRA and CDR2 is YSYEKL. This CDR3 comprises 15 residues. V was clipped by 3 bases and J by 5 bases; unmatched bases: 3. Method: immunoSEQ multiplex PCR; TCRdb's copy keeps in-frame clones and lacks some. The sample has 110,000 to 150,000 clones; 85% to 95% are singletons. The source of the sample is a study of T cell responses to AZD1222 COVID-19 vaccine. The study's findings and limits: Mapped onto spike, vaccine-associated CD4 TCRs spanned it and were dominant at 160-218 and 743-854. Baseline antibody screening turned up just a handful of seropositive AZD1222 recipients. The study sampled repertoires only after the peak T cell response. Spike-specific TCR breadth and depth went up after people got two AZD1222 doses.

This receptor was taken from an adult who had recovered from COVID-19. This sequence joins TRBV4-1 and TRBJ2-3; 12 nucleotides align to TRBD1. Material: peripheral blood, obtained after recovery from COVID-19. CDR3 nucleotide sequence: TGCGCCAGCAGCCAGGGACAGGGGGCTAAAGATACGCAGTATTTT. Protein: CASSQGQGAKDTQYF.